This is a list of T cell receptor beta chains from one sample in a study of early T cells in non-severe SARS-CoV-2 infection. TCRdb independently ran MiXCR on the 5' RACE reads; one entry per CDR3 protein. The sample carries over 55,000 distinct CDR3 sequences, roughly 10% recorded once. Sequenced sample: whole blood. The receptors were gathered from an adult who was a healthcare worker with PCR-confirmed SARS-CoV-2 infection or an uninfected control (not recorded which). The CDR3 runs from the conserved cysteine through the conserved F or W. Fields, in order: D gene, J gene, V gene, clone size, CDR3 protein, CDR3 DNA. D genes are given only for firm matches. Part of the rows lack a size; the others show once, few, many or a class for expanded clones.

NA,TRBJ2-5,TRBV6-5,few,CASREGQTQYF,TGTGCCAGCAGGGAGGGTCAGACCCAGTACTTC
TRBD2,TRBJ2-2,TRBV5-1,many,CAGSLSGSDFGELFF,TGCGCCGGCAGCTTGAGCGGGAGTGATTTCGGGGAGCTGTTTTTT
TRBD2,TRBJ2-1,TRBV5-1,NA,CASSPSGTSNNEQFF,TGCGCCAGCAGCCCCTCCGGGACTAGTAACAATGAGCAGTTCTTC
NA,TRBJ1-1,TRBV15,NA,CATSPPGVWGTEAFF,TGTGCCACCAGCCCCCCGGGGGTTTGGGGCACTGAAGCTTTCTTT
NA,TRBJ1-6,TRBV30,many,CAWSVHFNSPLHF,TGTGCCTGGAGTGTACATTTTAATTCACCCCTCCACTTT
NA,TRBJ1-4,TRBV2,NA,CASSLTGLPNNEKLFF,TGTGCCAGCAGTCTGACAGGCCTTCCTAATAATGAAAAACTGTTTTTT
NA,TRBJ2-2,TRBV10-1,few,CASSESYSTGELFF,TGCGCCAGCAGTGAGTCGTACTCCACCGGGGAGCTGTTTTTT
NA,TRBJ1-1,TRBV6-1,many,CASRGDTANTEAFF,TGTGCCAGCAGGGGAGACACAGCGAACACTGAAGCTTTCTTT
NA,TRBJ2-7,TRBV27,many,CASTPTSGVDEQYF,TGTGCCAGCACCCCGACTAGTGGGGTCGACGAGCAGTACTTC
NA,TRBJ2-1,TRBV2,many,CASSSPWRGHNEQFF,TGTGCCAGCAGCTCACCGTGGCGGGGGCACAATGAGCAGTTCTTC
NA,TRBJ2-1,TRBV7-9,NA,CASSLPLAAYNEQFF,TGTGCCAGCAGCCTTCCTCTAGCAGCCTACAATGAGCAGTTCTTC
TRBD1,TRBJ2-7,TRBV5-4,few,CASSLDRALQTQAYEQYF,TGTGCCAGCAGCCTAGACAGGGCTCTCCAAACGCAGGCCTACGAGCAGTACTTC
TRBD1,TRBJ1-1,TRBV5-6,many,CASSWGQGTEAFF,TGTGCCAGCAGCTGGGGACAGGGCACTGAAGCTTTCTTT
NA,TRBJ2-7,TRBV9,NA,CASSVQGGPTYEQYF,TGTGCCAGCAGCGTACAAGGAGGCCCTACCTACGAGCAGTACTTC
TRBD2,TRBJ2-5,TRBV27,few,CASSPGLGETQYF,TGTGCCAGCAGTCCCGGACTAGGGGAGACCCAGTACTTC
NA,TRBJ2-7,TRBV29-1,few,CSVASGTSRSEQYF,TGCAGCGTAGCAAGCGGGACATCCCGATCGGAACAGTACTTC
NA,TRBJ2-7,TRBV12-3/TRBV12-4,many,CASSPQRYEQYF,TGTGCCAGCAGTCCCCAACGTTACGAGCAGTACTTC
TRBD1,TRBJ2-1,TRBV27,large,CASSEPTGETYNEQFF,TGTGCCAGCAGTGAACCTACAGGGGAAACCTACAATGAGCAGTTCTTC
NA,TRBJ1-5,TRBV20-1,many,CSARTQYSNQPQHF,TGCAGTGCTAGGACTCAGTATAGCAATCAGCCCCAGCATTTT
TRBD2,TRBJ2-3,TRBV20-1,few,CSARGSGNLRYF,TGCAGTGCTAGAGGGAGCGGGAACCTCCGGTATTTT
NA,TRBJ2-3,TRBV9,many,CASTKRGDTDTQYF,TGTGCCAGCACCAAACGGGGTGACACAGATACGCAGTATTTT
NA,TRBJ2-7,TRBV7-2,many,CASSLEGQLSYEQYF,TGTGCCAGCAGCTTAGAGGGACAACTCTCCTACGAGCAGTACTTC
NA,TRBJ2-5,TRBV7-7,NA,CASSSPMQGGETQYF,TGTGCTAGCAGCTCCCCGATGCAGGGAGGCGAGACCCAGTACTTC
NA,TRBJ2-2,TRBV2,NA,CASSEAGATGELFF,TGTGCCAGCAGTGAGGCAGGGGCCACCGGGGAGCTGTTTTTT
NA,TRBJ2-7,TRBV12-3/TRBV12-4,NA,CASSPTTGRYEQYF,TGTGCCAGCAGCCCAACCACAGGGAGATACGAGCAGTACTTC
TRBD2,TRBJ2-7,TRBV6-2/TRBV6-3,many,CASSYVGLAGVYEQYF,TGTGCCAGCAGTTACGTGGGACTAGCGGGAGTTTACGAGCAGTACTTC
TRBD2,TRBJ2-5,TRBV11-2,many,CATGLGTQETQYF,TGTGCCACCGGACTAGGAACGCAAGAGACCCAGTACTTC